This passage covers 18 T cell receptor beta chains from one sample sequenced in a study of blood T cell repertoires in COVID-19. This table comes from immunoSEQ multiplex PCR, and its TCRdb copy is limited to in-frame clones, with some not included. This table holds fewer than 40,000 clones, around 78% found once. Input material: peripheral blood. These receptors originate from a man aged 60 to 75 with acute or convalescent COVID-19.

This clone was counted only a few times. This chain connects TRBV6-5 to TRBJ2-1, with 7 bases that match TRBD2. The CDR3 runs 14 residues. V gave up 3 bases and J gave up 4 bases; unmatched junction bases: 3. Per germline, CDR1 MNHEY and CDR2 SVGAGI. CDR3 coding DNA: TGTGCCAGCAGTTATAGCGGGTCATACAATGAGCAGTTCTTC. It specifies CASSYSGSYNEQFF.

V is TRBV2 and J is TRBJ1-1, with 7 bases fitting TRBD1. In germline, CDR1 is SNHLY, CDR2 FYNNEI. J lost 7 bases, V lost 5 bases, and 13 bases had no gene match. The CDR3 is made up of 15 amino acids. The CDR3 protein is CASSLKQGVPFEAFF. The CDR3 coding sequence is TGTGCCAGCAGTCTAAAGCAGGGGGTACCGTTTGAAGCTTTCTTT.

The rearrangement joins TRBV6-5 to TRBJ1-2, with D perhaps matching TRBD1 (5 bases). This CDR3 is built from 13 residues. The germline gives CDR1 MNHEY, CDR2 SVGAGI. Between the trimmed V and J ends, which lost 5 bases and 2 bases, there was a span of 9 bases. The CDR3 nucleotides read TGTGCCAGCAGTATACAGGACAACTATGGCTACACCTTC. Amino acids: CASSIQDNYGYTF.

The rearrangement joins TRBV5-1 to TRBJ2-7, with D hard to call. Germline loops: CDR1 SGHRS, CDR2 YFSETQ. Trimming pared 2 bases from V and 0 bases from J, leaving 9 bases between. This CDR3 has 14 amino acids. In DNA form, the CDR3 reads TGCGCCAGCAGCTTCCAGATTGCCTCCTACGAGCAGTACTTC. It translates to CASSFQIASYEQYF. Variable domain in full (rest from reference TRBV5-1 and TRBJ2-7): KAGVTQTPRYLIKTRGQQVTLSCSPISGHRSVSWYQQTPGQGLQFLFEYFSETQRNKGNFPGRFSGRQFSNSRSEMNVSTLELGDSALYLCASSFQIASYEQYFGPGTRLTVT.

This clone appeared a few times. The chain is built from TRBV6-5 and TRBJ1-2; D is undetermined. Germline CDR1 and CDR2: MNHEY and SVGAGI. There are 15 residues in the CDR3. Trimming stripped 5 bases from V and 3 bases from J, with 16 bases between. This CDR3 reads CASSTRAMSDYGYTF. DNA of the CDR3: TGTGCCAGCAGTACCCGAGCTATGAGTGACTATGGCTACACCTTC.

The rearrangement links TRBV28 to TRBJ1-5, with D hard to call. Trimming took 6 bases from V and 2 from J, leaving 17 bases between them. The CDR3 contains 16 residues. Germline V gene sequence: CDR1 MDHEN, CDR2 SYDVKM. This chain's CDR3 is CASSPEGRVGNQPQHF. The CDR3 DNA reads as TGTGCCAGCAGCCCCGAGGGCCGCGTGGGCAATCAGCCCCAGCATTTT.

The chain has TRBV5-1 and TRBJ1-4, with 7 bases aligning to TRBD1. CDR3 length: 14 amino acids. Germline CDR1 SGHRS, CDR2 YFSETQ. The J segment lost 4 bases and the V segment lost 5 bases, leaving 5 bases of the junction unmatched. The CDR3 loop reads CASRRDSLNEKLFF. The CDR3 region has the DNA TGCGCCAGCAGGCGGGACAGCCTTAATGAAAAACTGTTTTTT.

The V and J genes are TRBV6-7 and TRBJ2-1, with 10 bases aligning to TRBD2. TRBV6-7 is annotated as an ORF whose role is uncertain. V shed 1 base and J 6 bases; nucleotides not matched to a gene: 9. This CDR3 spans 17 amino acids. CDR3 amino acids: CASSYFRTSGYRNEQFF. The CDR3 bases are TGTGCCAGCAGTTACTTCAGGACTAGCGGCTACCGCAATGAGCAGTTCTTC.

The chain couples TRBV10-2 to TRBJ2-1; 9 bases are a match to TRBD1. The CDR3 has 16 amino acids. Per germline, CDR1 WSHSY and CDR2 SAAADI. The ends lost 5 bases at V and 3 bases at J; junction bases unmatched: 8. CDR3: CASSILRDRDYNEQFF. In DNA, the CDR3 is TGCGCCAGCAGTATCCTGCGGGACAGGGACTACAATGAGCAGTTCTTC.

The chain joins TRBV15 to TRBJ2-2; 7 nucleotides match TRBD1. CDR1 and CDR2 (germline): LNHNV, YYDKDF (reference sequence). The V segment lost 2 bases and the J segment 3 bases; nucleotides outside the gene matches: 9. The CDR3 totals 17 residues. Here the CDR3 reads CATSRPLGQLDTGELFF. CDR3 sequence (DNA): TGTGCCACCAGCAGACCATTGGGACAGCTAGACACCGGGGAGCTGTTTTTT.

V is TRBV7-2 and J is TRBJ2-4; possibly TRBD2 for D (5 bases). Trimming left V 3 bases short and J 3 bases short, with 15 bases between. Germline V gene data show CDR1 as SGHTA and CDR2 as FQGNSA. The CDR3 runs 16 residues. The CDR3 sequence is CASSLEIGRGKNIQYF. CDR3 DNA sequence: TGTGCCAGCAGCTTGGAGATAGGACGGGGCAAAAACATTCAGTACTTC.

This chain uses TRBV15 with TRBJ2-2, with 9 bases aligning to TRBD1. Germline V lookup: CDR1 LNHNV, CDR2 YYDKDF (reference sequence). After removal of 1 base from V and 7 bases from J, the junction contained 7 bases not matched to a gene. The CDR3 is made up of 16 amino acids. CDR3 protein: CATSRAQGARNGELFF. CDR3 DNA: TGTGCCACCAGCAGAGCACAGGGGGCGCGTAACGGGGAGCTGTTTTTT.

The CDR3 region is CASSLARDRGSPLHF. The CDR3 DNA reads as TGTGCCAGCAGCTTAGCGCGGGACAGGGGTTCACCCCTCCACTTT. The J gene is TRBJ1-6, the V gene TRBV7-9, with 10 bases fitting TRBD1. Unmatched junction bases numbered 2, after V lost 0 bases and J lost 9 bases. CDR1 is SEHNR, CDR2 FQNEAQ, per germline (reference sequence). This CDR3 contains 15 residues.

The V call is TRBV5-1, the J call TRBJ1-3; D is undetermined. V dropped 0 bases and J dropped 3 bases, with 13 bases sitting between them. The germline V gene has CDR1 SGHRS and CDR2 YFSETQ. The CDR3 is 16 residues long. CDR3 residues: CASSLVPGHDGNTIYF. The CDR3 DNA reads as TGCGCCAGCAGCTTGGTTCCAGGCCACGATGGAAACACCATATATTTT.

The chain has TRBV7-2 and TRBJ2-5, with D perhaps TRBD1 (5 bases). The CDR3 has 15 residues. Trimming shortened V by 5 bases and J by 2 bases, and 15 bases separated the two germline ends. Germline assignment: CDR1 SGHTA and CDR2 FQGNSA. As DNA, the CDR3 is TGTGCCAGCAGCCCCCGTTCCCGGACACAAGAGACCCAGTACTTC. It yields the protein CASSPRSRTQETQYF.

This chain connects TRBV11-1 to TRBJ1-1, with 9 bases matching TRBD1. The CDR3 runs 13 residues. The V and J ends lost 5 bases and 8 bases, in that order; junction bases with no gene match: 6. Germline V gene sequence: CDR1 SGHAT, CDR2 FQDESV (reference sequence). The CDR3 DNA is TGTGCCAGCAGCCCGAATGGACAGGGGGAAGCTTTCTTT. Translation: CASSPNGQGEAFF.

The chain couples TRBV30 to TRBJ2-1; the D is unclear. The CDR3 totals 11 residues. The germline V gene has CDR1 GTSNPN and CDR2 SVGIG (reference sequence). The CDR3 protein is CALSSYNEQFF. Here the CDR3 DNA reads TGTGCGCTTAGCTCCTACAATGAGCAGTTCTTC. Full variable domain (missing parts from reference TRBV30 and TRBJ2-1): SQTIHQWPATLVQPVGSPLSLECTVEGTSNPNLYWYRQAAGRGLQLLFYSVGIGQISSEVPQNLSASRPQDRQFILSSKKLLLSDSGFYLCALSSYNEQFFGPGTRLTVL.

In DNA, the CDR3 is TGTGCCAGTAGGCGGGGGTCCGATAACTATGGCTACACCTTC. Protein: CASRRGSDNYGYTF. This rearrangement joins TRBV19 to TRBJ1-2; D perhaps matches TRBD1 (5 bases). The CDR3 sequence is 14 residues long. Germline values: CDR1 LNHDA, CDR2 SQIVND (reference sequence). V was cut by 6 bases and J by 1 base, with 12 bases left in between.